This is a list of T cell receptor beta chains from one sample in a study of cytomegalovirus exposure and HLA in healthy donors. The protocol was immunoSEQ multiplex PCR, while the TCRdb copy is restricted to in-frame clones and leaves out a portion. The sample lists about 98,000 clones; under 85% were seen once. Sequenced sample: PBMCs. Source of these receptors: a female donor in good health and CMV-seropositive. The CDR3 runs from the conserved cysteine through the conserved F or W. D genes are given only for firm matches. A clone size is listed for some rows: how often the clone was seen (once, few, many), or a class if it is expanded.

clone_size	j_call	d_call	v_call	cdr3_nt	cdr3_aa
-	TRBJ2-1	-	TRBV19	TGTGCCAGTAGTATTAAACAGGAAGGTTACAATGAGCAGTTCTTC	CASSIKQEGYNEQFF
-	TRBJ1-1	-	TRBV19	TGTGCCAGTAGTATCAGTTACACTGAAGCTTTCTTT	CASSISYTEAFF
-	TRBJ2-3	-	TRBV5-4	TGTGCCAGCAGCCTGGGGGAAGCGGCGTACGGAGATACGCAGTATTTT	CASSLGEAAYGDTQYF
-	TRBJ1-2	TRBD1	TRBV11-2	TGTGCCAGCAGCCGAGGGACAGGGGAATATGGCTACACCTTC	CASSRGTGEYGYTF
-	TRBJ2-7	-	TRBV7-9	TGTGCCAGCAGCAGACAGACCACCTACGAGCAGTACTTC	CASSRQTTYEQYF
once	TRBJ2-7	-	TRBV6-5	TGTGCCAGCAGTTACAACAGTGGCCCCGGCGAGCAGTACTTC	CASSYNSGPGEQYF
-	TRBJ1-3	TRBD1	TRBV19	TGTGCCAGTAGTGGAGGGACAGGCTCTGGAAACACCATATATTTT	CASSGGTGSGNTIYF
once	TRBJ1-2	TRBD1	TRBV5-4	TGTGCCAGCAGCCCCTCCCGGGACAGGGAAGTGCATGGCTACACCTTC	CASSPSRDREVHGYTF
-	TRBJ1-1	-	TRBV5-1	TGCGCCAGCAGTAGGCAGGGGAACACTGAAGCTTTCTTT	CASSRQGNTEAFF
few	TRBJ1-5	TRBD1	TRBV18	TGTGCCAGCTCACCGGACAGGGTGGGAGATCAGCCCCAGCATTTT	CASSPDRVGDQPQHF
-	TRBJ2-1	TRBD1	TRBV7-6	TGTGCCAGCAGGTCCTACGGGCAGGGGGCGCCGAGGGATGAGCAGTTCTTC	CASRSYGQGAPRDEQFF
-	TRBJ2-1	TRBD1	TRBV30	TGTGCCTGGAGTCTAGGGGGCTCGCAGTTCTTC	CAWSLGGSQFF
-	TRBJ2-7	-	TRBV29-1	TGCAGCGTCCTAGGGGGTTACGAGCAGTACTTC	CSVLGGYEQYF
-	TRBJ2-7	TRBD1	TRBV11-3	TGTGCCAGCAGCTTAGCGGGACAGGGGGGCCACGAGCAGTACTTC	CASSLAGQGGHEQYF
-	TRBJ1-5	TRBD1	TRBV6-1	TGTGCCAGCAGTGAAGGGTGGACAGGGAACCAGCCCCAGCATTTT	CASSEGWTGNQPQHF
few	TRBJ1-5	TRBD1	TRBV6-6	TGTGCCAGCAGCCGGACAGGGTCCAATCAGCCCCAGCATTTT	CASSRTGSNQPQHF
-	TRBJ2-1	TRBD2	TRBV5-4	TGTGCCAGCAGCTCCTTAGCGGGCTCCTACAATGAGCAGTTCTTC	CASSSLAGSYNEQFF
-	TRBJ1-1	TRBD1	TRBV29-1	TGCAGCGTTCGATCCCCCGGGACAGGGAACACTGAAGCTTTCTTT	CSVRSPGTGNTEAFF
-	TRBJ2-7	-	TRBV28	TGTGCCAGCAGTTCCTTGACAGGCCTCTCCTACGAGCAGTACTTC	CASSSLTGLSYEQYF
-	TRBJ1-2	-	TRBV4-2	TGTGCCAGCAGCCAAGAGGAGGGGCCTCCAAACTATGGCTACACCTTC	CASSQEEGPPNYGYTF
-	TRBJ1-2	TRBD1	TRBV9	TGTGCCAGCAGCGGACAAGACAGGGTAGTCTATGGCTACACCTTC	CASSGQDRVVYGYTF
-	TRBJ2-7	TRBD2	TRBV19	TGTGCCAGTAGTATTCCGACTAGCGGGGGGGCTGGAGAGCAGTACTTC	CASSIPTSGGAGEQYF
once	TRBJ2-3	TRBD2	TRBV9	TGTGCCAGCAGCGGGACTAGCGGGGGCACAGATACGCAGTATTTT	CASSGTSGGTDTQYF
-	TRBJ2-3	TRBD2	TRBV30	TGTGCCTGGAGTGTACGGCTAGCGGCTAGCACAGATACGCAGTATTTT	CAWSVRLAASTDTQYF
-	TRBJ1-1	-	TRBV5-1	TGCGCCAGCAGCATCGACGGGGTGGCTGAAGCTTTCTTT	CASSIDGVAEAFF
-	TRBJ2-7	TRBD2	TRBV6-5	TGTGCCAGCAGTCGGGGCGGGGAGGGCGGCGAGCAGTACTTC	CASSRGGEGGEQYF
-	TRBJ2-7	TRBD1	TRBV27	TGTGCCAGCAGTCCAGGACAGGGGGCCTACGAGCAGTACTTC	CASSPGQGAYEQYF
-	TRBJ1-5	-	TRBV6-6	TGTGCCAGCAACGGCAGGGAGGCCAATCAGCCCCAGCATTTT	CASNGREANQPQHF
-	TRBJ2-1	-	TRBV18	TGTGCCAGCTCACCAGGTACTTACAATGAGCAGTTCTTC	CASSPGTYNEQFF
-	TRBJ1-4	TRBD1	TRBV7-9	TGTGCCAGCAGCTCGGGACAGCCAGCAACTAATGAAAAACTGTTTTTT	CASSSGQPATNEKLFF
-	TRBJ2-7	TRBD1	TRBV9	TGTGCCAGCAGCCCAGGAGACAGGGGGCAAAACGAGCAGTACTTC	CASSPGDRGQNEQYF